This entry lists 8 T cell receptor beta chains sequenced from one sample in a study of blood T cell repertoires in COVID-19. This table comes from immunoSEQ multiplex PCR, and its TCRdb copy is limited to in-frame clones, with some not included. The sample has tens of thousands of clones; approximately 89% are singletons. Sequencing was carried out using peripheral blood. These receptors came from a man aged 50-59 years with acute or convalescent COVID-19.

This sequence joins TRBV19 and TRBJ2-5; 7 bases agree with TRBD2. Germline values: CDR1 LNHDA, CDR2 SQIVND (reference sequence). This CDR3 is built from 14 residues. Germline trimming cut 5 bases from V and 5 bases from J; bases unmatched to any gene: 8. The CDR3 DNA reads as TGTGCCAGTAGTCCGACGGGGGGAGCGGAGACCCAGTACTTC. Protein sequence: CASSPTGGAETQYF.

This clone has just one count. The CDR3: CAWASLDKETQYF. CDR3 sequence (DNA): TGTGCCTGGGCGTCACTCGATAAAGAGACCCAGTACTTC. The chain links TRBV30 to TRBJ2-5, with D uncertain. V lost 5 bases and J 3 bases, leaving 13 bases between the germline ends. The CDR3 runs to 13 residues. Germline CDR1 GTSNPN, CDR2 SVGIG (reference sequence).

The chain uses TRBV2 and TRBJ1-2; D unclear. Germline loops: CDR1 SNHLY, CDR2 FYNNEI. The CDR3 is 13 residues long. The V and J ends lost 8 bases and 7 bases respectively, with 17 bases between them. This chain's CDR3 is CASSRTPAVGYTF. The CDR3 bases are TGTGCCAGCTCCCGGACTCCGGCGGTTGGCTACACCTTC.

This chain joins TRBV6-6 and TRBJ2-7; D is perhaps TRBD1 (5 bases). This CDR3 contains 14 residues. Looked up from germline, CDR1 is MNHNY and CDR2 is SVGAGI (reference sequence). The V end was cut by 6 bases, the J end by 0 bases, with 12 bases between. CDR3 in amino acids: CASRSDTVSYEQYF. The DNA of the CDR3 is TGTGCCAGCAGATCGGACACTGTCTCCTACGAGCAGTACTTC.

The V and J genes are TRBV19 and TRBJ1-1; 12 nucleotides match TRBD1. This CDR3 is built from 16 residues. Germline V gene data show CDR1 as LNHDA and CDR2 as SQIVND (reference sequence). V shed 10 bases, J shed 3 bases, and the junction held 12 bases outside the gene matches. The chain's CDR3 is CATLSLGTGGYTEAFF. The DNA of the CDR3 is TGTGCCACGTTGTCTCTCGGGACAGGGGGCTACACTGAAGCTTTCTTT.

This clone is classed as medium-sized. This chain links TRBV29-1 with TRBJ1-1; D might be TRBD1 (6 bases). Germline values: CDR1 SQVTM, CDR2 ANQGSEA. CDR3 length equals 13 residues. Trimming removed 6 bases at V and 7 bases at J, with 18 bases between. The CDR3 here is CSVDQGFEDEAFF. Written as DNA, the CDR3 is TGCAGCGTCGACCAGGGGTTCGAGGATGAAGCTTTCTTT.

The chain has TRBV11-3 and TRBJ2-1; 13 bases agree with TRBD2. The ends lost 5 bases at V and 8 bases at J; junction bases unmatched: 9. The CDR3 consists of 16 residues. From germline, CDR1 is SGHNT and CDR2 YENEEA. Written as DNA, the CDR3 is TGTGCCAGCAGCCCTGGACTAGCGGGAGTGGTAGATGAGCAGTTCTTC. This translates into CASSPGLAGVVDEQFF.

As DNA, the CDR3 is TGTGCCAGCAGCTCAGAGTTAAACACTGAAGCTTTCTTT. This sequence encodes CASSSELNTEAFF. The V gene is TRBV11-2, the J gene TRBJ1-1; no definite D call. The V and J ends lost 4 bases and 2 bases respectively, with 8 bases between them. The CDR3 loop spans 13 amino acids. CDR1 is SGHAT and CDR2 is FQNNGV in the germline V gene.